The sequence of this TCR beta chain was determined in a study of blood T cell repertoires in COVID-19. Across the study: Acute and convalescent COVID-19 specimens originated in the United States, Italy and Spain.

Original processing notes: Estimated nucleated cell counts came from reference gene primer amplification. TCRdb's copy holds only in-frame clones and misses some; the assay was immunoSEQ multiplex PCR. The DNA was the basis for D and trimming; V, J and clone size are from that table. The sample holds more than 120,000 clones, roughly 87% seen once. Per germline, CDR1 ENHRY and CDR2 SYGVKD. With 3 bases removed from V and 1 base from J, the gap between germline ends came to 6 bases. CDR3 length: 13 amino acids. Sequencing was performed on peripheral blood. V usage is TRBV10-3 and J usage is TRBJ1-1; the D gene is possibly TRBD1 (5 bases). The clonotype originates from a woman aged 45-65 years with acute or convalescent COVID-19. The CDR3 sequence is CAISEQANTEAFF. In DNA, the CDR3 is TGTGCCATCAGTGAACAGGCGAACACTGAAGCTTTCTTT.